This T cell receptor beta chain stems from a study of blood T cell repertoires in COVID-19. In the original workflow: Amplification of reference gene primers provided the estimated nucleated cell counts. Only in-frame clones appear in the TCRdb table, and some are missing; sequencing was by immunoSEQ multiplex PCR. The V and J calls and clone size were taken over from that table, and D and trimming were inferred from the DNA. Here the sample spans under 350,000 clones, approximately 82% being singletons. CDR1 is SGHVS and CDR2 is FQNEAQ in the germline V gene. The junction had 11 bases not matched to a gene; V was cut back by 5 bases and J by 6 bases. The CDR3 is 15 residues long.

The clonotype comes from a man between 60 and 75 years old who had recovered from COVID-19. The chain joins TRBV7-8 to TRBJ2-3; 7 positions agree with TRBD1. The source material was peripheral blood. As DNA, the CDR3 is TGTGCCAGCAGCGCGACAGGGTGGTCTCCTGATACGCAGTATTTT. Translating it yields CASSATGWSPDTQYF.